This is a list of T cell receptor beta chains from one sample in a study of beta chain features in type 1 diabetes. The method was immunoSEQ multiplex PCR; TCRdb's version includes in-frame clones alone and lacks a portion of them. The profile shows over 600,000 clones, around 12% of them singletons. The sequenced material came from naive CD4+ T cells from blood. Source of these receptors: a man aged 30 to 39 with type 1 diabetes. Both conserved end residues are part of each CDR3. The order of the fields is V gene, J gene, CDR3 protein.

v_call: TRBV10-3
j_call: TRBJ1-6
cdr3_aa: CAIAFREENSPLHF

v_call: TRBV5-1
j_call: TRBJ1-3
cdr3_aa: CASSFGAPSGNTIYF

v_call: TRBV10-1
j_call: TRBJ2-5
cdr3_aa: CASSRLGEETQYF

v_call: TRBV28
j_call: TRBJ2-2
cdr3_aa: CASTGDTGELFF

v_call: TRBV7-9
j_call: TRBJ2-7
cdr3_aa: CASSFLGEDEQYF

v_call: TRBV5-1
j_call: TRBJ2-3
cdr3_aa: CASSSGLADGTDTQYF

v_call: TRBV5-1
j_call: TRBJ2-1
cdr3_aa: CASSPRTDSYNEQFF

v_call: TRBV5-1
j_call: TRBJ2-1
cdr3_aa: CASRGAGYNEQFF

v_call: TRBV9
j_call: TRBJ2-2
cdr3_aa: CASSTRTGNTGELFF

v_call: TRBV9
j_call: TRBJ2-5
cdr3_aa: CASSVGIGTSVEETQYF

v_call: TRBV2
j_call: TRBJ2-7
cdr3_aa: CASSVVEREAYEQYF

v_call: TRBV6-1
j_call: TRBJ1-1
cdr3_aa: CASSEVGGTEAFF

v_call: TRBV5-4
j_call: TRBJ2-3
cdr3_aa: CASRLTSGANTDTQYF

v_call: TRBV5-4
j_call: TRBJ2-4
cdr3_aa: CASSPDSAKNIQYF

v_call: TRBV27
j_call: TRBJ2-2
cdr3_aa: CASMREANTGELFF

v_call: TRBV7-9
j_call: TRBJ1-1
cdr3_aa: CASSPQGSMNTEAFF

v_call: TRBV29-1
j_call: TRBJ2-3
cdr3_aa: CSVDWSGGTDTQYF

v_call: TRBV6-5
j_call: TRBJ2-3
cdr3_aa: CAISRPPSDTQYF

v_call: TRBV10-3
j_call: TRBJ1-2
cdr3_aa: CAISELTGVSVDDYTF

v_call: TRBV5-8
j_call: TRBJ1-2
cdr3_aa: CASSLRAASDSHNYGYTF

v_call: TRBV29-1
j_call: TRBJ1-4
cdr3_aa: CSVKIQGAYQNNEKLFF

v_call: TRBV7-9
j_call: TRBJ2-3
cdr3_aa: CASLRGSTDTQYF

v_call: TRBV5-4
j_call: TRBJ1-2
cdr3_aa: CASSLGGINPLLNYGYTF

v_call: TRBV18
j_call: TRBJ2-5
cdr3_aa: CASSDRGQETQYF

v_call: TRBV13
j_call: TRBJ2-6
cdr3_aa: CASSVSEAGANVLTF

v_call: TRBV4-2
j_call: TRBJ1-2
cdr3_aa: CASSPGTATRYGYTF

v_call: TRBV9
j_call: TRBJ1-1
cdr3_aa: CASSVKPNTEAFF

v_call: TRBV5-1
j_call: TRBJ2-3
cdr3_aa: CASSFRAGSRTDTQYF

v_call: TRBV29-1
j_call: TRBJ2-7
cdr3_aa: CSVGQRSPIYEQYF

v_call: TRBV30
j_call: TRBJ1-5
cdr3_aa: CAWSAGTVSNQPQHF

v_call: TRBV7-2
j_call: TRBJ2-2
cdr3_aa: CASTPRGLTGGELFF

v_call: TRBV6-6
j_call: TRBJ2-5
cdr3_aa: CASRGRWTGAQETQYF

v_call: TRBV5-1
j_call: TRBJ1-5
cdr3_aa: CASSTGQGGQPQHF

v_call: TRBV7-9
j_call: TRBJ1-1
cdr3_aa: CASSSHMRVTEAFF

v_call: TRBV27
j_call: TRBJ2-3
cdr3_aa: CASSFVAGARDTQYF

v_call: TRBV10-3
j_call: TRBJ1-2
cdr3_aa: CAISDAGYYGYTF

v_call: TRBV7-8
j_call: TRBJ2-5
cdr3_aa: CASSLPEGQETQYF

v_call: TRBV27
j_call: TRBJ1-5
cdr3_aa: CASSLLGNSNQPQHF

v_call: TRBV4-3
j_call: TRBJ1-2
cdr3_aa: CASSQGGRGSGYTF

v_call: TRBV25-1
j_call: TRBJ2-5
cdr3_aa: CASSEPSGGQETQYF

v_call: TRBV10-3
j_call: TRBJ2-3
cdr3_aa: CAISTRTSGGTDTQYF

v_call: TRBV29-1
j_call: TRBJ1-3
cdr3_aa: CSVRRTPGNTIYF

v_call: TRBV7-9
j_call: TRBJ2-1
cdr3_aa: CASSGRTGTYNEQFF

v_call: TRBV25-1
j_call: TRBJ2-7
cdr3_aa: CASSELGQGGGSYEQYF

v_call: TRBV29-1
j_call: TRBJ1-2
cdr3_aa: CSVGPGDYGYTF

v_call: TRBV30
j_call: TRBJ2-3
cdr3_aa: CAWNSELGHGEGDTQYF

v_call: TRBV7-9
j_call: TRBJ2-2
cdr3_aa: CASSQAMRGELFF

v_call: TRBV25-1
j_call: TRBJ1-4
cdr3_aa: CASTGQGYEKLFF

v_call: TRBV6-5
j_call: TRBJ1-1
cdr3_aa: CASSYDWDNTEAFF

v_call: TRBV7-9
j_call: TRBJ1-2
cdr3_aa: CASSLVPGGSYGYTF

v_call: TRBV28
j_call: TRBJ1-5
cdr3_aa: CASVVGLGSQPQHF

v_call: TRBV18
j_call: TRBJ2-7
cdr3_aa: CASSPAADTSYEQYF

v_call: TRBV6-1
j_call: TRBJ2-5
cdr3_aa: CASSEEETQYF